Below, 29 T cell receptor beta chains from the same sample are listed, as sequenced in a study of blood T cell repertoires in COVID-19. Some clones are missing from TCRdb's copy, which holds only in-frame ones; the method was immunoSEQ multiplex PCR. The sample lists fewer than 600,000 clones, roughly nine tenths occurring once. Sequencing was carried out using peripheral blood. These receptors came from a man in his late teens or twenties with COVID-19, enrolled during active disease.

The V and J genes are TRBV9 and TRBJ1-1; D unclear. This CDR3 is built from 14 residues. Germline V gene sequence: CDR1 SGDLS, CDR2 YYNGEE. V was trimmed by 1 base and J by 3 bases, leaving 10 bases between them. This CDR3 reads CASSVTQRYTEAFF. In nucleotides, the CDR3 is TGTGCCAGCAGCGTAACCCAGCGGTACACTGAAGCTTTCTTT.

The J gene is TRBJ2-7, the V gene TRBV11-2, with a possible D match to TRBD2 (6 bases). CDR1 is SGHAT, CDR2 FQNNGV, per germline. V dropped 0 bases and J dropped 6 bases, with 9 bases sitting between them. The CDR3 covers 13 residues. CDR3 sequence reads: CASSLDVGGEQYF. Here the CDR3 DNA reads TGTGCCAGCAGCTTAGATGTGGGGGGCGAGCAGTACTTC.

The chain couples TRBV5-4 to TRBJ1-6; D not resolved. From germline, CDR1 is SGHNT and CDR2 YYREEE (reference sequence). V was shortened by 0 bases and J by 6 bases, with 13 bases between the two germline ends. The CDR3 has 16 residues. CDR3 DNA sequence: TGTGCCAGCAGCTTGGGAGGGCGAGACGGTAATTCACCCCTCCACTTT. Amino acids: CASSLGGRDGNSPLHF.

This clone was recorded once. The chain recombines TRBV12-3 or TRBV12-4 with TRBJ2-7; 10 bases match TRBD1. The CDR3 extends over 13 amino acids. The J segment lost 6 bases and the V segment lost 7 bases, leaving 6 bases of the junction unmatched. The CDR3 region has the DNA TGTGCCAGCAAGGACAGGGGGTTTGGCGAGCAGTACTTC. Protein sequence: CASKDRGFGEQYF.

The genes are TRBV11-1 and TRBJ2-1; D is perhaps TRBD1 (6 bases). V was cut by 4 bases and J by 0 bases, with 10 bases left in between. The CDR3 is made up of 15 amino acids. Germline CDR1 and CDR2: SGHAT and FQDESV (reference sequence). The CDR3: CASSSRGSSYNEQFF. The CDR3 DNA follows: TGTGCCAGCAGCTCCAGGGGCAGCTCCTACAATGAGCAGTTCTTC. Based on the CDR3 plus reference TRBV11-1 and TRBJ2-1, the full variable domain is EAEVAQSPRYKITEKSQAVAFWCDPISGHATLYWYRQILGQGPELLVQFQDESVVDDSQLPKDRFSAERLKGVDSTLKIQPAELGDSAMYLCASSSRGSSYNEQFFGPGTRLTVL.

V gene TRBV7-9 combines with J gene TRBJ2-2, with D possibly matching TRBD2 (6 bases). Looked up from germline, CDR1 is SEHNR and CDR2 is FQNEAQ (reference sequence). CDR3 length: 15 residues. Trimming removed 11 bases at V and 5 bases at J, with 21 bases between. CDR3 sequence (DNA): TGTGCCTTATATGCGGAGGGTTCCGAAACCGGGGAGCTGTTTTTT. Its protein product is CALYAEGSETGELFF.

The genes are TRBV18 and TRBJ2-3; 9 bases align to TRBD2. Trimming at V came to 4 bases and at J to 4 bases, leaving 6 bases not matched to a gene. Germline V gene data show CDR1 as KGHSH and CDR2 as LQKENI. This CDR3 has 15 amino acids. The CDR3 spells CASSHKGLASDTQYF. The CDR3 DNA is TGTGCCAGCTCACACAAGGGACTAGCATCAGATACGCAGTATTTT.

V usage is TRBV9 and J usage is TRBJ2-5; 14 nucleotides agree with TRBD2. Unmatched junction bases numbered 13, after V lost 1 base and J lost 5 bases. Looked up from germline, CDR1 is SGDLS and CDR2 is YYNGEE. This CDR3 contains 19 residues. This CDR3 is CASSVRGLAGVGSGETQYF. The CDR3 bases are TGTGCCAGCAGCGTAAGGGGACTAGCGGGAGTTGGGTCTGGGGAGACCCAGTACTTC.

The chain employs TRBV3-1 (or the pseudogene TRBV3-2) and TRBJ1-1; TRBD1 is a possible D gene (6 bases). Between the trimmed V and J ends, which lost 6 bases and 5 bases, there was a span of 16 bases. The CDR3 is 14 amino acids. CDR1 is LGHDT and CDR2 is YNNKEL in the germline V gene (reference sequence). CDR3 DNA sequence: TGTGCCAGCAGAACACAGGGATCCCGAACTGAAGCTTTCTTT. Translation gives CASRTQGSRTEAFF.

The chain couples TRBV21-1 to TRBJ1-1. TRBV21-1 is listed as a pseudogene. This CDR3 comprises 15 residues. The CDR3 loop is CASPPRGGCCAEAFF. The CDR3 DNA reads as TGTGCCAGCCCTCCGCGGGGTGGGTGTTGCGCTGAAGCTTTCTTT.

This chain joins TRBV27 and TRBJ2-3, with 9 positions matching TRBD2. With 5 bases clipped from V and 0 bases from J, the junction kept 18 bases outside the gene matches. The CDR3 spans 20 residues. Germline V gene lookup returns CDR1 MNHEY and CDR2 SMNVEV (reference sequence). CDR3 protein: CASSTPRGRGGHISTDTQYF. The DNA of the CDR3 is TGTGCCAGCAGTACCCCTCGTGGGCGGGGGGGACATATCAGCACAGATACGCAGTATTTT.

J is TRBJ1-2 and V is TRBV14; unclear D gene. The germline CDR1 and CDR2 sequences are SGHDN and FVKESK. This CDR3 spans 12 amino acids. V dropped 1 base and J dropped 7 bases, with 7 bases sitting between them. CDR3 residues: CASSQAGTGYTF. CDR3 DNA: TGTGCCAGCAGCCAAGCTGGCACTGGCTACACCTTC.

The chain couples TRBV9 to TRBJ2-3; 11 bases fit TRBD2. The CDR3 length is 16 residues. Per the germline V gene, CDR1 is SGDLS and CDR2 is YYNGEE. J lost 4 bases, V lost 4 bases, and 8 bases had no gene match. The DNA of the CDR3 is TGTGCCAGCAGCTCCCGGACTAGCGGGCTTGCAGATACGCAGTATTTT. Residues: CASSSRTSGLADTQYF. Looking up the rest from reference TRBV9 and TRBJ2-3 gives the full variable domain: DSGVTQTPKHLITATGQRVTLRCSPRSGDLSVYWYQQSLDQGLQFLIQYYNGEERAKGNILERFSAQQFPDLHSELNLSSLELGDSALYFCASSSRTSGLADTQYFGPGTRLTVL.

This rearrangement joins TRBV5-8 to TRBJ1-5; D not resolved. The CDR3 loop spans 15 amino acids. Per germline, CDR1 SGHTS and CDR2 YDEGEE. Trimming left V 0 bases short and J 6 bases short, with 13 bases between. The CDR3, as DNA: TGTGCCAGCAGCTTGGCCCGGCTAGGCTTTCAGCCCCAGCATTTT. It yields the protein CASSLARLGFQPQHF.

The chain employs TRBV5-1 and TRBJ2-1, with D unresolved. Germline lookup yields CDR1 SGHRS and CDR2 YFSETQ. This CDR3 is 13 amino acids long. V was cut by 3 bases and J by 8 bases, with 12 bases left in between. The CDR3 DNA follows: TGCGCCAGCAGCTCTCCACTACGGGATGAGCAGTTCTTC. Its translation: CASSSPLRDEQFF.

The chain combines TRBV5-8 with TRBJ1-4, with 11 bases identical to TRBD1. CDR3 length: 15 amino acids. V was pared by 2 bases and J by 7 bases, with 4 bases of the junction left unmatched. Germline V gene data show CDR1 as SGHTS and CDR2 as YDEGEE. Here the CDR3 reads CASSFGGTGGEKLFF. The CDR3 DNA reads TGTGCCAGCAGCTTCGGCGGGACAGGGGGTGAAAAACTGTTTTTT. Looking up the rest from reference TRBV5-8 and TRBJ1-4 gives the full variable domain: EAGVTQSPTHLIKTRGQQATLRCSPISGHTSVYWYQQALGLGLQFLLWYDEGEERNRGNFPPRFSGRQFPNYSSELNVNALELEDSALYLCASSFGGTGGEKLFFGSGTQLSVL.

V and J are TRBV2 and TRBJ1-1; the match to TRBD1 covers 8 bases. Germline V gene sequence: CDR1 SNHLY, CDR2 FYNNEI. CDR3 length: 15 residues. With V trimmed by 5 bases and J by 4 bases, 9 bases remained unmatched. CDR3 residues: CASSLQGAVTTEAFF. CDR3 nucleotides: TGTGCCAGCAGTCTCCAGGGGGCAGTTACCACTGAAGCTTTCTTT.

The rearrangement uses TRBV29-1 and TRBJ2-3; the D gene is possibly TRBD1 (5 bases). Germline loops: CDR1 SQVTM, CDR2 ANQGSEA. Trimming removed 3 bases from V and 7 bases from J, with 8 bases in between. The length of the CDR3 is 11 residues. Written as DNA, the CDR3 is TGCAGCGTTGATGGGGCGAATACGCAGTATTTT. Translating it yields CSVDGANTQYF.

This rearrangement joins TRBV28 to TRBJ1-5; D is unresolved. Germline CDR1 MDHEN, CDR2 SYDVKM. Trimming took off 2 bases at V and 4 bases at J, with 6 bases between the two ends. The CDR3 is 13 residues long. The CDR3 here is CASSLVQNQPQHF. The CDR3 DNA sequence: TGTGCCAGCAGTTTAGTTCAGAATCAGCCCCAGCATTTT.

This clone was observed a few times. The chain carries TRBV10-2 and TRBJ1-5, with D possibly TRBD1 on 5 matching bases. This CDR3 is 12 amino acids long. V lost 5 bases and J lost 7, with 9 bases in between. In germline, CDR1 is WSHSY, CDR2 SAAADI. The CDR3 protein is CASSQGFQPQHF. The CDR3 DNA is TGCGCCAGCAGTCAGGGTTTCCAGCCCCAGCATTTT.

This clone was seen only a few times. This chain links TRBV19 with TRBJ2-7, with a weak D call TRBD1 (6 bases). The CDR3 is made up of 15 amino acids. The V end was cut by 0 bases, the J end by 2 bases, with 11 bases between. CDR1 is LNHDA, CDR2 SQIVND, per germline (reference sequence). CDR3 amino acids: CASSIDGTTTYEQYF. CDR3 nucleotides: TGTGCCAGTAGTATAGATGGGACAACGACCTACGAGCAGTACTTC.

This clone appeared a single time. The J gene is TRBJ2-1, the V gene TRBV6-5; 13 bases align to TRBD2. Germline loops: CDR1 MNHEY, CDR2 SVGAGI. With V trimmed by 7 bases and J by 6 bases, 6 bases remained unmatched. The CDR3 sequence is 15 residues long. The CDR3 DNA is TGTGCCAGCACTACCGGGACTAGCGGGGCCAATGAGCAGTTCTTC. This gives the protein CASTTGTSGANEQFF.

The rearrangement uses TRBV6-2 or TRBV6-3 and TRBJ1-4; maybe TRBD1 (6 bases). The CDR3 is 14 residues long. Trimming took off 6 bases at V and 4 bases at J, with 12 bases between the two ends. In germline, CDR1 is MNHEY, CDR2 SVGEGT. The CDR3 region has the DNA TGTGCCAGCAGCGGACAGCCCATTAATGAAAAACTGTTTTTT. As protein: CASSGQPINEKLFF.

The rearrangement uses TRBV19 and TRBJ1-2; D is possibly TRBD1 (6 bases). V was pared by 4 bases and J by 0 bases, with 30 bases between. The CDR3 length is 21 residues. The V gene's germline CDR1 is LNHDA and CDR2 SQIVND (reference sequence). CDR3 coding DNA: TGTGCCAGTAGTACTTTCTACAGCACCGGGACACCCTCGAAATCTAACTATGGCTACACCTTC. It yields the protein CASSTFYSTGTPSKSNYGYTF.

The chain employs TRBV9 and TRBJ2-2; unclear D gene. V lost 3 bases to trimming and J lost 0 bases, with 12 bases between them. This CDR3 region has 16 residues. Germline-derived CDR1 and CDR2 are SGDLS and YYNGEE. The CDR3 loop reads CASSGATFANTGELFF. The CDR3 DNA sequence: TGTGCCAGCAGCGGGGCTACCTTCGCGAACACCGGGGAGCTGTTTTTT.

This chain links TRBV19 with TRBJ2-1, with D unresolved. The CDR3 runs 17 residues. The V gene lost 1 base and the J gene lost 0 bases, with 13 bases spanning the gap. Germline loops: CDR1 LNHDA, CDR2 SQIVND (reference sequence). The CDR3 spells CASSIAGLRSSYNEQFF. For the CDR3, the DNA is TGTGCCAGTAGTATAGCAGGCTTAAGAAGCTCCTACAATGAGCAGTTCTTC. The full variable domain, its missing parts supplied by reference TRBV19 and TRBJ2-1, is DGGITQSPKYLFRKEGQNVTLSCEQNLNHDAMYWYRQDPGQGLRLIYYSQIVNDFQKGDIAEGYSVSREKKESFPLTVTSAQKNPTAFYLCASSIAGLRSSYNEQFFGPGTRLTVL.

The CDR3: CASSFYFRGRVMETQYF. CDR3 coding DNA: TGTGCCAGCAGCTTTTATTTTCGCGGGAGGGTGATGGAGACCCAGTACTTC. J is TRBJ2-5 and V is TRBV28, with 9 bases matching TRBD2. V lost 6 bases and J lost 5; bases outside the gene matches: 16. This CDR3 region has 17 residues. CDR1 is MDHEN, CDR2 SYDVKM, per germline.

The chain couples TRBV30 to TRBJ2-1; the D gene is possibly TRBD2 (5 bases). The CDR3 runs to 18 residues. Germline V gene sequence: CDR1 GTSNPN, CDR2 SVGIG (reference sequence). Trimming took off 4 bases at V and 0 bases at J, with 22 bases between the two ends. CDR3 in DNA: TGTGCCTGGAACCTAGGTTATGGACTGATGAGCTCCTACAATGAGCAGTTCTTC. This encodes CAWNLGYGLMSSYNEQFF.

This clone has more than one count but fewer than ten. The rearrangement uses TRBV14 and TRBJ2-7; the D gene is possibly TRBD1 (6 bases). This CDR3 spans 12 amino acids. Deletions cut 4 bases from V and 6 bases from J, with 10 bases between. Germline CDR1 is SGHDN and CDR2 is FVKESK. CDR3 DNA sequence: TGTGCCAGCAGCCGAGAAGGGGGCGAGCAGTACTTC. It is translated as CASSREGGEQYF.